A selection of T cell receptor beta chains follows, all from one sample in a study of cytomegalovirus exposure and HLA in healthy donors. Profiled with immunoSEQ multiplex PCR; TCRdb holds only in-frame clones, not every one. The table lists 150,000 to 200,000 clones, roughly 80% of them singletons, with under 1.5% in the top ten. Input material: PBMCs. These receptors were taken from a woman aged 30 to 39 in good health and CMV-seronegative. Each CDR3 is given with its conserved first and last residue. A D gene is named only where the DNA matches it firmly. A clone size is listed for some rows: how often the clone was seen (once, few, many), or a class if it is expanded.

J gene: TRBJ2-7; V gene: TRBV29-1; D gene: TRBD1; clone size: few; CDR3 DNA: TGCAGCGCCGGACAGGGCTACGAGCAGTACTTC; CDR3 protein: CSAGQGYEQYF
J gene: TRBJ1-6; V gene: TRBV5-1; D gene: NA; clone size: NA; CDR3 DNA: TGCGCCAGCAGCTTGGGGCTTCAGGGGACATCTAATTCACCCCTCCACTTT; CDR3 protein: CASSLGLQGTSNSPLHF
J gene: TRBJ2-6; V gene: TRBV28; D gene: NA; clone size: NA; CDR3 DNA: TGTGCCAGCACCCTATTTAGGGGTGCCGGGGCCAACGTCCTGACTTTC; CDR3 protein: CASTLFRGAGANVLTF
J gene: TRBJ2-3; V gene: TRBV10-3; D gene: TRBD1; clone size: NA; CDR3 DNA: TGTGCCATCAATAAGGGGGACAGAAGCACAGATACGCAGTATTTT; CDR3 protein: CAINKGDRSTDTQYF
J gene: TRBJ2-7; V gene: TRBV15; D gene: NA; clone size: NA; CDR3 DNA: TGTGCCACCAGCGGAGGGACTGCCCCGACCTACGAGCAGTACTTC; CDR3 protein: CATSGGTAPTYEQYF
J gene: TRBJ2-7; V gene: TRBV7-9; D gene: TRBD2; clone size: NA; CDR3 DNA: TGTGCCAGCAGCCTGAGACTAGCGGGGGTCTACGAGCAGTACTTC; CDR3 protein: CASSLRLAGVYEQYF
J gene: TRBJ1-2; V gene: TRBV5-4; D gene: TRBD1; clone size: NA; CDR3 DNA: TGTGCCAGCAGGCCTACACAGGGGGCAGGAGGCTACACCTTC; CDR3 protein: CASRPTQGAGGYTF
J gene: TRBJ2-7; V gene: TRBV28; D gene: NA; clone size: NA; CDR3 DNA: TGTGCCAGCAGTGAAACCGGGAGCTACGAGCAGTACTTC; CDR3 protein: CASSETGSYEQYF
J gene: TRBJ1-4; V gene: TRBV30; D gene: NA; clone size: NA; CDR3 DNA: TGTGCCTGGAGTGGGGCTGTGAATGAAAAACTGTTTTTT; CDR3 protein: CAWSGAVNEKLFF
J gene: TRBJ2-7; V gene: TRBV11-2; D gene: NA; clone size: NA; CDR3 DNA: TGTGCCAGCGTTGCAGTGGGCGGGCTAGAGCAGTACTTC; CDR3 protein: CASVAVGGLEQYF
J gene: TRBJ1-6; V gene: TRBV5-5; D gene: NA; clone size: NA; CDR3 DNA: TGTGCCAGCAGCTTCCGACAGGATAATTCACCCCTCCACTTT; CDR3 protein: CASSFRQDNSPLHF
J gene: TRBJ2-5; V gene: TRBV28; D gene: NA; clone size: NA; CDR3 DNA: TGTGCCAGCAGTTCCCCGAACAGGGTCGGGGAGACCCAGTACTTC; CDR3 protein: CASSSPNRVGETQYF
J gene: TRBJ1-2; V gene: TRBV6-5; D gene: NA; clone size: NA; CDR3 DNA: TGTGCCAGCAGTTACAGGGACGGACAGTATGGCTACACCTTC; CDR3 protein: CASSYRDGQYGYTF
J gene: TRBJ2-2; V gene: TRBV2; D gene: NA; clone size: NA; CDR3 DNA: TGTGCCAGCAGTGAATTGACTATTGCTAGGGAGCTGTTTTTT; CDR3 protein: CASSELTIARELFF
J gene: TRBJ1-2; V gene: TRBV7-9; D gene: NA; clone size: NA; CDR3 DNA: TGTGCCACACCCGGGGGAGATAACTATGGCTACACCTTC; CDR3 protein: CATPGGDNYGYTF
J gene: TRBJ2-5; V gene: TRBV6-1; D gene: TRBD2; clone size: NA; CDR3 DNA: TGTGCCAGCAGTGAGGAGGGCGGGGGATACCAAGAGACCCAGTACTTC; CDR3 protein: CASSEEGGGYQETQYF
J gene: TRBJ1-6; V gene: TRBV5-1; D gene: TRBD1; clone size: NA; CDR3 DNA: TGCGCCAGCAGCTTGGAGAGGACAGGGGGTTACCCGTCACCCCTCCACTTT; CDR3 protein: CASSLERTGGYPSPLHF
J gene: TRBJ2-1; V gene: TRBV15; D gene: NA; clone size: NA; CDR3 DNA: TGTGCCACCTCCGGGGGTGGTTCCTACAATGAGCAGTTCTTC; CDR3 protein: CATSGGGSYNEQFF
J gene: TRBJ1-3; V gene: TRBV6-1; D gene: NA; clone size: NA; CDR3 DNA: TGTGCCAGCAGTGAAGCGATAGGGGCTGGAAACACCATATATTTT; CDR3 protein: CASSEAIGAGNTIYF
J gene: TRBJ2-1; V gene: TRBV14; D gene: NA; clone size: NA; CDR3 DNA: TGTGCCAGCAGCTTTCGGACAGACTACAATGAGCAGTTCTTC; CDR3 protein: CASSFRTDYNEQFF
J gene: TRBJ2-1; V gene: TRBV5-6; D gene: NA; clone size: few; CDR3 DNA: TGTGCCAGCAGCTTCCTGCCCGGGCGGGGTAACCATGAGCAGTTCTTC; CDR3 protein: CASSFLPGRGNHEQFF
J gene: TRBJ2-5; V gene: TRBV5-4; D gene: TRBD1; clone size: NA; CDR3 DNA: TGTGCCAGCAGCTCTCAGGGGGCGAAGGAGACCCAGTACTTC; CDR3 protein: CASSSQGAKETQYF
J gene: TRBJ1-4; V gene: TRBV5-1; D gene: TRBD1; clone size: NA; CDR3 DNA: TGCGCCAGCAGCTTGGGGACAGGAGGGGATGAAAAACTGTTTTTT; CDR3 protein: CASSLGTGGDEKLFF
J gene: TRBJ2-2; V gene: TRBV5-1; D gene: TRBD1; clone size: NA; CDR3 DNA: TGCGCCAGCAGCTTTGGGGACAGGGGTAACACCGGGGAGCTGTTTTTT; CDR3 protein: CASSFGDRGNTGELFF
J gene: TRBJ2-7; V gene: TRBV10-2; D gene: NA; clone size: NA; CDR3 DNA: TGCGCCAGCAGTGAGTGGGGAGGTGGGCGCGAGCAGTACTTC; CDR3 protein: CASSEWGGGREQYF
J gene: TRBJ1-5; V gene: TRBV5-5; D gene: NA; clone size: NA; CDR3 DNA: TGTGCCAGCAGCTTGGCTTCGGATCAGCCCCAGCATTTT; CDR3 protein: CASSLASDQPQHF
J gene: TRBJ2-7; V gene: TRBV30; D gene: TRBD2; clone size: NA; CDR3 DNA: TGTGCCTGGAGTGTGGCGGGGGGCTCGGGGTACGAGCAGTACTTC; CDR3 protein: CAWSVAGGSGYEQYF
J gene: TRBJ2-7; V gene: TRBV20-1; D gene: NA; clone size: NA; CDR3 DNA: TGCAGTGGTTTAGACTCCTACGAGCAGTACTTC; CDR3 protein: CSGLDSYEQYF
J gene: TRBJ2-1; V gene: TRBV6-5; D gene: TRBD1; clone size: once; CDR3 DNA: TGTGCCAGCAGTCCTCCGGACAGGGATGAGCAGTTCTTC; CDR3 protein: CASSPPDRDEQFF
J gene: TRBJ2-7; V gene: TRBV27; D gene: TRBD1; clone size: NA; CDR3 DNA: TGTGCCAGCAGTTCCCCGGGACAGGGGATCTACGAGCAGTACTTC; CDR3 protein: CASSSPGQGIYEQYF
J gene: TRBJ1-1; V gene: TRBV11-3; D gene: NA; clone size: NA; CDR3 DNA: TGTGCCAGCAGCTTAGGTCGGAACACTGAAGCTTTCTTT; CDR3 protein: CASSLGRNTEAFF
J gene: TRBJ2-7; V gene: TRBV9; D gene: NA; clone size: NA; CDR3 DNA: TGTGCCAGCAGCGTAGGAGGGCACAACGAGCAGTACTTC; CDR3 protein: CASSVGGHNEQYF
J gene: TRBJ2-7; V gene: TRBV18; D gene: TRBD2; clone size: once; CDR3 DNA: TGTGCCAGCTCACCCGAAGCGGGGCCCGCCTACGAGCAGTACTTC; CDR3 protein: CASSPEAGPAYEQYF
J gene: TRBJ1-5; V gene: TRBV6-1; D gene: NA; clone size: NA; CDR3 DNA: TGTGCCAGCAGCCCGGAGGTTAACGGGGCCCAGCATTTT; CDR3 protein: CASSPEVNGAQHF
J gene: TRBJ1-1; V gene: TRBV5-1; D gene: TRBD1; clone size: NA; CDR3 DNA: TGCGCCAGCAGCTTGACAGGGGCGGGAACTGAAGCTTTCTTT; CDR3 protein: CASSLTGAGTEAFF
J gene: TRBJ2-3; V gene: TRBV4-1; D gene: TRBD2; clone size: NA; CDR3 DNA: TGCGCCAGCAGCCAACGTCTAGCGGGGAGTAACACAGATACGCAGTATTTT; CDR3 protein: CASSQRLAGSNTDTQYF
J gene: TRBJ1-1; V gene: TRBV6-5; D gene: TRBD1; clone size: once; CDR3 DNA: TGTGCCAGCAGTAAGCGGACAGGTATGAACACTGAAGCTTTCTTT; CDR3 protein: CASSKRTGMNTEAFF
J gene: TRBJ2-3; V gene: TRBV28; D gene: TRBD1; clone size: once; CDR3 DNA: TGTGCCAGCGGATTGGGACAGGGGGGGACAGATACGCAGTATTTT; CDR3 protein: CASGLGQGGTDTQYF
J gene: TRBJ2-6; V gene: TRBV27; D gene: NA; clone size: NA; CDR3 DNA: TGTGCCAGCAGTTTACTAGCCTCTGGGGCCAACGTCCTGACTTTC; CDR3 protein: CASSLLASGANVLTF
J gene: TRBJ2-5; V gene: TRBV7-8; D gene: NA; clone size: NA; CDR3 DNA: TGTGCCAGCACCAACCCCGGCACTAGCAGAGGGACCCAGTACTTC; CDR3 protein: CASTNPGTSRGTQYF
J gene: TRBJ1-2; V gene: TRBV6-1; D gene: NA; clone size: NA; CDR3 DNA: TGTGCCAGCAGGCCGGGGGGCTATGGCTACACCTTC; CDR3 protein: CASRPGGYGYTF
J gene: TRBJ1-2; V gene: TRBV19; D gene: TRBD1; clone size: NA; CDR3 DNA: TGTGCCAGTAGAGGACAGGGGGCCAATGGCTACACCTTC; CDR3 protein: CASRGQGANGYTF
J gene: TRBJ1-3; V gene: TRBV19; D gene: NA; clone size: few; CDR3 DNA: TGTGCCAGTACCCCTGTATTCTCTGGAAACACCATATATTTT; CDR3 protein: CASTPVFSGNTIYF
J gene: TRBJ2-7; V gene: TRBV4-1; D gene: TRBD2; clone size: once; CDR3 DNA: TGCGCCAGCAGCTCCCGACTAGCGGGGGACCTCTCCTACGAGCAGTACTTC; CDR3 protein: CASSSRLAGDLSYEQYF
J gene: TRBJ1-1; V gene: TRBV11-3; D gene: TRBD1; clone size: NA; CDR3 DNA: TGTGCCAGCAGCTTAGATAGGGACAGTGAAGCTTTCTTT; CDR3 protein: CASSLDRDSEAFF
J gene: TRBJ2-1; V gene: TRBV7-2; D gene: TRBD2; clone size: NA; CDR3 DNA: TGTGCCAGCAGCCCCGGGGGGAGCTCCTACAATGAGCAGTTCTTC; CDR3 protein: CASSPGGSSYNEQFF
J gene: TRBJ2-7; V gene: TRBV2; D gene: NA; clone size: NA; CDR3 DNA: TGTGCCAGCAGTGATTGGGGGACAACCTACGAGCAGTACTTC; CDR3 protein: CASSDWGTTYEQYF
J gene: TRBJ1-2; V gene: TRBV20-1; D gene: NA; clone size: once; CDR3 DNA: TGCAGTGCTAGAGATCCAGGTGGCTACACCTTC; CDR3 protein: CSARDPGGYTF
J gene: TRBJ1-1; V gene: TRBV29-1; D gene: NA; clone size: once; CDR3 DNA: TGCAGCGTTGACTACAGGAACACTGAAGCTTTCTTT; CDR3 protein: CSVDYRNTEAFF
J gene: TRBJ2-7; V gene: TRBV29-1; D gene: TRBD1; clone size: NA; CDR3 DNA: TGCAGCGTTGGACAGGGGGCCTACGAGCAGTACTTC; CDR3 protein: CSVGQGAYEQYF
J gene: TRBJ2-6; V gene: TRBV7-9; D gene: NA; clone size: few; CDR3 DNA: TGTGCCAGCAGCTCCGGAGGGCAGGCAGCCAACGTCCTGACTTTC; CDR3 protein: CASSSGGQAANVLTF
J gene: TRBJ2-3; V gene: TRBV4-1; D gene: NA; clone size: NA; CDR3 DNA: TGCGCCAGCAGCCCGACAGGTAGCACAGATACGCAGTATTTT; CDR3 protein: CASSPTGSTDTQYF
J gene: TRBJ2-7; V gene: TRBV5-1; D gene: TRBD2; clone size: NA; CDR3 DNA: TGCGCCAGCAGCGTTTCAGCGGGGGGTTACGAGCAGTACTTC; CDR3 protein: CASSVSAGGYEQYF
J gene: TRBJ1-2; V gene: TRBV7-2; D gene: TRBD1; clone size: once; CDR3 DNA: TGTGCCAGCAGCCTAGGGACAGGGGGTGCCCTTTATGGCTACACCTTC; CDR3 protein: CASSLGTGGALYGYTF
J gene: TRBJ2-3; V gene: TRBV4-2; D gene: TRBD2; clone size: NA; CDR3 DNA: TGTGCCAGCAGCCGCCTAGCGGGGGCCAGCACAGATACGCAGTATTTT; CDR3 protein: CASSRLAGASTDTQYF
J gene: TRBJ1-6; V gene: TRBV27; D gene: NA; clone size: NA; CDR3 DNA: TGTGCCAGCAGTTTAACCCGACCGGGACTCTATAATTCACCCCTCCACTTT; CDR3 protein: CASSLTRPGLYNSPLHF
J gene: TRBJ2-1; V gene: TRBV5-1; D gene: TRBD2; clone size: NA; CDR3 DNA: TGCGCCAGCCTCCCGGGAGGGGTGAGCTCCTACAATGAGCAGTTCTTC; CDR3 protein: CASLPGGVSSYNEQFF
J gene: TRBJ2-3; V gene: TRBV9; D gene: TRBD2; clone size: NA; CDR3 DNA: TGTGCCAGCAGCGTATCAGCGGGGCCCACAGATACGCAGTATTTT; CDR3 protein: CASSVSAGPTDTQYF
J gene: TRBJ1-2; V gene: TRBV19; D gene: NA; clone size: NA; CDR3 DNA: TGTGCCAGTAGTCCCGGGACTGCCTGGGGCTACACCTTC; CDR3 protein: CASSPGTAWGYTF
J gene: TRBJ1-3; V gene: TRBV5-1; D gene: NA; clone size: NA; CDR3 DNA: TGCGCCAGCAGCTTGGATGGGAGCTCTGGAAACACCATATATTTT; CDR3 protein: CASSLDGSSGNTIYF